The 15 T cell receptor beta chains listed next were all sequenced from one sample in a study of T cell responses to AZD1222 COVID-19 vaccine. Profiling relied on immunoSEQ multiplex PCR, and the TCRdb table lists in-frame clones only, not all of them. This table holds fewer than 130,000 clones, 94% found once. The sequencing here drew on peripheral blood, taken 28 days after the second AZD1222 dose. The receptors here all came from an adult who received the AZD1222 COVID-19 vaccine.

The rearrangement joins TRBV30 to TRBJ2-3; 11 bases are a match to TRBD2. V dropped 4 bases and J dropped 6; count of bases not matched to a gene: 9. CDR3 length: 15 residues. Germline V gives CDR1 GTSNPN, CDR2 SVGIG (reference sequence). The CDR3 nucleotides read TGTGCCTGGACCGGTAGCGGGAGGGATTTGGATACGCAGTATTTT. It yields the protein CAWTGSGRDLDTQYF.

The gene calls are TRBV6-5 and TRBJ2-3; D not certain. Germline CDR1 reads MNHEY; CDR2 reads SVGAGI. CDR3 length: 14 residues. V was pared by 6 bases and J by 4 bases, with 14 bases between. CDR3: CASSADRRADTQYF. CDR3 nucleotides: TGTGCCAGCAGCGCCGATAGACGGGCAGATACGCAGTATTTT.

The CDR3 is CASSDLQTSGNTIYF. CDR3 nucleotide sequence: TGTGCCAGCAGTGACCTTCAGACATCTGGAAACACCATATATTTT. The V gene is TRBV28, the J gene TRBJ1-3; D call uncertain. Trimming pared 5 bases from V and 1 base from J, leaving 12 bases between. From germline, CDR1 is MDHEN and CDR2 SYDVKM. The CDR3 is made up of 15 amino acids. Together with reference TRBV28 and TRBJ1-3, the CDR3 gives the full variable domain: DVKVTQSSRYLVKRTGEKVFLECVQDMDHENMFWYRQDPGLGLRLIYFSYDVKMKEKGDIPEGYSVSREKKERFSLILESASTNQTSMYLCASSDLQTSGNTIYFGEGSWLTVV.

The J gene is TRBJ1-2, the V gene TRBV19; possible D gene TRBD1, 5 bases. The CDR3 has 13 amino acids. CDR1 and CDR2 from the germline V gene are LNHDA and SQIVND (reference sequence). Deletions cut 6 bases from V and 1 base from J, with 9 bases between. The CDR3 is CASRGEINYGYTF. CDR3 nucleotide sequence: TGTGCCAGTAGGGGGGAAATTAACTATGGCTACACCTTC.

In the case of this clone: Other DNA sequences of this sample code for an identical CDR3. The rearrangement links TRBV19 to TRBJ1-1, with D uncertain. V lost 1 base, J lost 0 bases, and 3 bases lay in between. Germline values: CDR1 LNHDA, CDR2 SQIVND (reference sequence). The CDR3 is 13 residues long. The CDR3 nucleotides read TGTGCCAGTAGTATAGCTGTGAACACTGAAGCTTTCTTT. This gives the protein CASSIAVNTEAFF.

The V gene is TRBV6-5, the J gene TRBJ2-7; 10 bases match TRBD2. Germline V gene data show CDR1 as MNHEY and CDR2 as SVGAGI. The CDR3 runs 15 residues. Germline trimming cut 6 bases from V and 5 bases from J; bases unmatched to any gene: 10. In DNA form, the CDR3 reads TGTGCCAGCAGGGATAGACTAGCGGGCTTGCACGAGCAGTACTTC. This encodes CASRDRLAGLHEQYF.

This chain joins TRBV19 and TRBJ2-3, with D unclear. Looked up from germline, CDR1 is LNHDA and CDR2 is SQIVND (reference sequence). The CDR3 loop spans 14 amino acids. V gave up 1 base and J gave up 0 bases, with 5 bases separating them. The CDR3 loop is CASSIVYSTDTQYF. CDR3 in DNA: TGTGCCAGTAGTATAGTCTACAGCACAGATACGCAGTATTTT. The whole variable domain, remainder taken from reference TRBV19 and TRBJ2-3, is DGGITQSPKYLFRKEGQNVTLSCEQNLNHDAMYWYRQDPGQGLRLIYYSQIVNDFQKGDIAEGYSVSREKKESFPLTVTSAQKNPTAFYLCASSIVYSTDTQYFGPGTRLTVL.

The rearrangement uses TRBV2 and TRBJ1-1; tentative D call: TRBD1 (6 bases). Germline-derived CDR1 and CDR2 are SNHLY and FYNNEI. CDR3 length equals 13 residues. V was clipped by 8 bases and J by 0 bases, with 10 bases between them. The CDR3 protein is CASGGGMNTEAFF. The CDR3 coding sequence is TGTGCCAGCGGAGGGGGAATGAACACTGAAGCTTTCTTT.

CDR3 amino acids: CASRDRTRGLLHGYTF. The CDR3 DNA follows: TGTGCCAGCAGGGATCGGACAAGGGGGCTTTTACATGGCTACACCTTC. The gene calls are TRBV13 and TRBJ1-2, with 7 bases lining up with TRBD1. Germline V gives CDR1 PRHDT, CDR2 FYEKMQ (reference sequence). The V segment lost 6 bases and the J segment 6 bases; nucleotides outside the gene matches: 16. There are 16 residues in the CDR3.

This clone appeared once. The rearrangement joins TRBV27 to TRBJ1-1; TRBD1 matches at 9 bases. The length of the CDR3 is 16 residues. Germline CDR1 MNHEY, CDR2 SMNVEV (reference sequence). Trimming cost V 5 bases and J 6 bases; bases outside gene matches: 13. The CDR3 DNA sequence: TGTGCCAGCAGTCGCCTTCCCGGGACAGGGTATCCTGAAGCTTTCTTT. This codes for CASSRLPGTGYPEAFF.

The chain couples TRBV30 to TRBJ2-5; no clear D gene. The CDR3 has 14 amino acids. Germline V gene data show CDR1 as GTSNPN and CDR2 as SVGIG (reference sequence). V lost 0 bases, J lost 5 bases, and 13 bases lay in between. The CDR3 reads CAWSVRWAEETQYF. The CDR3 DNA follows: TGTGCCTGGAGTGTTAGGTGGGCCGAGGAGACCCAGTACTTC.

This clone was picked up a small number of times. CDR3: CASSPSVSGANVLTF. In DNA, the CDR3 is TGTGCCAGCAGCCCCTCAGTCTCTGGGGCCAACGTCCTGACTTTC. V gene TRBV27 combines with J gene TRBJ2-6, with unresolved D. CDR1 and CDR2 from the germline V gene are MNHEY and SMNVEV (reference sequence). The V gene lost 6 bases and the J gene lost 0 bases, with 9 bases spanning the gap. CDR3 size: 15 residues.

The rearrangement links TRBV12-3 or TRBV12-4 to TRBJ1-4, with D uncertain. The V gene lost 3 bases and the J gene lost 11 bases, with 7 bases spanning the gap. The length of the CDR3 is 11 residues. CDR3 amino acids: CASSLNGKLFF. Here the CDR3 DNA reads TGTGCCAGCAGTTTGAATGGGAAACTGTTTTTT.

The chain has TRBV19 and TRBJ2-1; D not certain. The ends were cut back, 6 bases at V and 3 bases at J, with 15 bases in the middle. CDR3 length: 15 amino acids. CDR1 and CDR2 from the germline V gene are LNHDA and SQIVND (reference sequence). The CDR3 spells CASRGGLTIYNEQFF. CDR3 in DNA: TGTGCCAGTAGAGGCGGCTTAACCATCTACAATGAGCAGTTCTTC.

This clone was counted a few times. The V call is TRBV6-5, the J call TRBJ1-2, with unresolved D. The CDR3 runs 14 residues. V was shortened by 7 bases and J by 8 bases, with 20 bases between the two germline ends. The V gene's germline CDR1 is MNHEY and CDR2 SVGAGI. The CDR3, as DNA: TGTGCCAGCACCACCATGATGGAGGGAGAAGGCTACACCTTC. Residues: CASTTMMEGEGYTF.